The 10 T cell receptor beta chains given below trace back to one sample, sequenced in a study of cytomegalovirus exposure and HLA in healthy donors (TCRdb year 2017). To prepare the library, the immunoSEQ multiplex PCR assay was applied. A mixture of 60 forward primers for TCR Vbeta segments and 13 reverse primers for TCR Jbeta segments was used in the multiplex PCR. TCRdb obtained this table from immuneACCESS and retained in-frame rearrangements with V and J assigned. These tables miss some clones; where compared with another copy, unresolved V genes account for less than half of the shortfall, and the remainder is unexplained. This sample gives some 150,000 clones in total; about 71% of them show up just once. In total, the top ten clones hold approximately 2.5% of the sample. Sequencing was performed on PBMCs. The receptor source for this set is a young woman in good health and CMV-seronegative.

This chain joins TRBV28 and TRBJ1-2, with TRBD1 matching 7 bases. Germline V gene sequence: CDR1 MDHEN, CDR2 SYDVKM. CDR3 length: 14 amino acids. The V and J ends lost 8 bases and 6 bases, in that order; junction bases with no gene match: 12. The CDR3 loop is CASDPLTGSDGYTF. The CDR3 DNA follows: TGTGCCAGCGATCCCCTGACAGGGTCCGATGGCTACACCTTC.

This clone was found a few times. The rearrangement joins TRBV19 to TRBJ2-3, with 8 bases matching TRBD1. Germline CDR1 is LNHDA and CDR2 is SQIVND (reference sequence). Losses at the gene ends were 8 bases for V and 5 bases for J; bases not matched to a gene: 9. CDR3 length equals 14 residues. The CDR3 region is CASGGGRGLDTQYF. CDR3 bases: TGTGCCAGTGGTGGGGGCAGGGGGCTAGATACGCAGTATTTT.

V is TRBV7-9 and J is TRBJ2-7; D possibly corresponds to TRBD2 (5 bases). Germline-derived CDR1 and CDR2 are SEHNR and FQNEAQ (reference sequence). The CDR3 runs to 13 residues. The germline V and J ends were trimmed by 5 bases and 8 bases, with 16 bases remaining between them. The CDR3 loop is CASSPDSARQQYF. In DNA, the CDR3 is TGTGCCAGCAGCCCGGACTCCGCCCGCCAGCAGTACTTC.

Only a few counts were recorded for this clone. The J gene is TRBJ2-7, the V gene TRBV5-1; 11 nucleotides agree with TRBD2. V shed 4 bases and J 3 bases; nucleotides not matched to a gene: 6. Germline V lookup: CDR1 SGHRS, CDR2 YFSETQ. This CDR3 spans 15 amino acids. The CDR3 spells CASSAGLAEIYEQYF. In DNA, the CDR3 is TGCGCCAGCAGCGCGGGACTAGCGGAGATCTACGAGCAGTACTTC. Combining the CDR3 with reference TRBV5-1 and TRBJ2-7 gives the whole variable domain KAGVTQTPRYLIKTRGQQVTLSCSPISGHRSVSWYQQTPGQGLQFLFEYFSETQRNKGNFPGRFSGRQFSNSRSEMNVSTLELGDSALYLCASSAGLAEIYEQYFGPGTRLTVT.

The chain has TRBV4-1 and TRBJ1-5, with TRBD1 as a possible D gene (6 bases). V was pared by 3 bases and J by 6 bases, with 15 bases between. The CDR3 contains 15 residues. Germline V gene sequence: CDR1 MGHRA, CDR2 YSYEKL. CDR3 amino acids: CASSQATGTAQPQHF. The CDR3 nucleotides are TGCGCCAGCAGCCAGGCGACAGGAACGGCTCAGCCCCAGCATTTT.

This chain connects TRBV7-9 to TRBJ2-3; 10 bases agree with TRBD2. This CDR3 has 19 residues. Unmatched junction bases numbered 21, after V lost 5 bases and J lost 7 bases. Germline V gene data show CDR1 as SEHNR and CDR2 as FQNEAQ (reference sequence). Here the CDR3 reads CASSPRTGWEREGRNTQYF. In DNA form, the CDR3 reads TGTGCCAGCAGCCCCCGGACAGGGTGGGAGCGGGAGGGCCGAAATACGCAGTATTTT.

CDR3 DNA: TGTGCCAGTAGTATTGCGGCAATGCGGACAACTAATGAAAAACTGTTTTTT. This codes for CASSIAAMRTTNEKLFF. The chain carries TRBV19 and TRBJ1-4; D is undetermined. Trimming took 3 bases from V and 0 from J, leaving 14 bases between them. From germline, CDR1 is LNHDA and CDR2 SQIVND (reference sequence). The CDR3 is 17 residues long. Supplemented by reference TRBV19 and TRBJ1-4, the full variable domain reads DGGITQSPKYLFRKEGQNVTLSCEQNLNHDAMYWYRQDPGQGLRLIYYSQIVNDFQKGDIAEGYSVSREKKESFPLTVTSAQKNPTAFYLCASSIAAMRTTNEKLFFGSGTQLSVL.

This clone was recorded only once. This rearrangement joins TRBV18 to TRBJ2-3, with a possible D match to TRBD1 (6 bases). This CDR3 region has 13 residues. Trimming shortened V by 8 bases and J by 4 bases, and 13 bases separated the two germline ends. CDR1 is KGHSH, CDR2 LQKENI, per germline. The CDR3, as DNA: TGTGCCAGCCCCGAAGGGGGTTCAGATACGCAGTATTTT. Protein sequence: CASPEGGSDTQYF.

This sequence joins TRBV30 and TRBJ2-1; the match to TRBD2 covers 7 bases. CDR3 length equals 16 residues. Germline loops: CDR1 GTSNPN, CDR2 SVGIG (reference sequence). With 3 bases clipped from V and 3 bases from J, the junction kept 11 bases outside the gene matches. The CDR3 is CAWRSPGVAGYNEQFF. In DNA, the CDR3 is TGTGCCTGGAGGTCCCCTGGGGTAGCGGGCTACAATGAGCAGTTCTTC.

This chain joins TRBV7-8 and TRBJ2-1; D might be TRBD1 (6 bases). The CDR3 spans 12 residues. Germline V gene lookup returns CDR1 SGHVS and CDR2 FQNEAQ. Trimming shortened V by 4 bases and J by 8 bases, and 9 bases separated the two germline ends. The CDR3 spells CASSSRGDEQFF. The CDR3 DNA follows: TGTGCCAGCAGCTCCAGGGGAGATGAGCAGTTCTTC. Drawing the rest from reference TRBV7-8 and TRBJ2-1, the complete variable domain is GAGVSQSPRYKVAKRGQDVALRCDPISGHVSLFWYQQALGQGPEFLTYFQNEAQLDKSGLPSDRFFAERPEGSVSTLKIQRTQQEDSAVYLCASSSRGDEQFFGPGTRLTVL.